The 14 T cell receptor beta chains in this list originate from one sample, sequenced in a study of T cells in Graves' hyperthyroidism and ophthalmopathy. RNA transcripts served as the template for amplifying TCR beta CDR3 regions. The HTBI primer set was used in a first-round RT-PCR of the TCR CDR3. TCRdb redid the calling of the multiplex PCR reads with MiXCR, one entry per CDR3 protein. The data hold hundreds of thousands of distinct CDR3 sequences, with about 43% observed a single time. Source material: peripheral blood or thyroid tissue (not recorded which). The receptors derive from a woman younger than 30 with Graves' hyperthyroidism.

As for this clonotype: One end of the junction varies from germline; a read error may be responsible. The V call is TRBV7-2, the J call TRBJ1-1, with D possibly matching TRBD1 (6 bases). Germline V gives CDR1 SGHTA, CDR2 FQGNSA. This CDR3 has 14 residues. CDR3 in amino acids: CASSQEDRNTEAFF. DNA of the CDR3: TGCGCCAGCAGCCAAGAGGACAGGAACACTGAAGCTTTCTTT.

The table lists this clonotype with many counts. The chain joins TRBV13 to TRBJ1-6; D unresolved. The CDR3 sequence is 14 residues long. Germline CDR1 is PRHDT and CDR2 is FYEKMQ (reference sequence). V was cut by 2 bases and J by 9 bases, with 11 bases left in between. The CDR3: CASSLSDLGSPLHF. The CDR3 DNA follows: TGTGCCAGCAGCTTATCGGACCTCGGTTCACCCCTCCACTTT.

This clonotype came up a few times. The chain couples TRBV6-6 to TRBJ1-1, with a tentative D call TRBD1 (6 bases). V shed 7 bases and J shed 6 bases, with 12 bases lying between them. The germline gives CDR1 MNHNY, CDR2 SVGAGI (reference sequence). CDR3 size: 12 residues. The CDR3 spells CASNGGAAEAFF. The CDR3 region has the DNA TGTGCCAGCAACGGGGGCGCGGCTGAAGCTTTCTTT.

This clonotype was observed a few times. DNA for the CDR3: TGTGCCAGCAGCCACACTAGCGGGAGGGCTGCCTACGAGCAGTACTTC. This translates into CASSHTSGRAAYEQYF. V is TRBV5-8 and J is TRBJ2-7; 13 bases match TRBD2. V dropped 4 bases and J dropped 2; count of bases not matched to a gene: 6. The CDR3 is made up of 16 amino acids. CDR1 and CDR2 (germline): SGHTS, YDEGEE.

This clonotype was seen more than once but under ten times. The germline gene is not matched at one end of the junction; a read error may be the cause. The rearrangement joins TRBV10-3 to TRBJ2-5; D remains unclear. The CDR3 is 14 residues long. Germline CDR1 ENHRY, CDR2 SYGVKD. CDR3 in DNA: TGTGCCAGCAGTTACGGACGTAACCAAGAGACCCAGTACTTC. Amino acid sequence: CASSYGRNQETQYF.

J is TRBJ1-6 and V is TRBV7-9; D is unclear. Germline V CDR1 and CDR2: SEHNR, FQNEAQ (reference sequence). Trimming removed 6 bases from V and 14 bases from J, with 17 bases in between. The CDR3 spans 13 residues. CDR3 bases: TGTGCCAGCAGTTTGAATCCAAACATCGCCCTCCACTTT. It translates to CASSLNPNIALHF.

This clonotype has just a few counts. V and J are TRBV10-2 and TRBJ1-3; possible D gene TRBD1, 5 bases. The CDR3 length is 13 residues. Germline lookup yields CDR1 WSHSY and CDR2 SAAADI. This CDR3 reads CASGGSSGNTIYF. CDR3 DNA sequence: TGCGCTTCCGGGGGAAGCTCTGGAAACACCATATATTTT.

This clonotype was observed a single time. The rearrangement links TRBV20-1 to TRBJ1-5; tentative D call: TRBD1 (6 bases). V shed 5 bases and J shed 4 bases, with 21 bases lying between them. The germline V gene encodes CDR1 DFQATT and CDR2 SNEGSKA (reference sequence). The CDR3 has 16 residues. The CDR3 loop is CSAGTRGGQANQPQHF. In nucleotides, the CDR3 is TGCAGTGCTGGGACCCGGGGGGGACAAGCTAATCAGCCCCAGCATTTT.

This clonotype appeared many times. The chain joins TRBV20-1 to TRBJ2-7; a possible D gene is TRBD1 (6 bases). The germline V gene encodes CDR1 DFQATT and CDR2 SNEGSKA (reference sequence). Trimming took off 6 bases at V and 5 bases at J, with 11 bases between the two ends. The CDR3 covers 11 residues. The CDR3 region is CSARQADEQYF. Written as DNA, the CDR3 is TGCAGTGCGCGACAGGCTGACGAGCAGTACTTC.

About this clonotype itself: The CDR3 carries no conserved terminal phenylalanine or tryptophan, so it likely arises from a read error. No DNA is shown, since the ends of the CDR3 on it are uncertain; the CDR3 is the one TCRdb lists. J is TRBJ1-4 and V is TRBV15; the tabulated D call, TRBD1, remains unverified against the DNA. The CDR3 is 8 residues long, counting both termini. The germline gives CDR1 LNHNV, CDR2 YYDKDF (reference sequence). The CDR3 loop reads CATSRNDR.

In this sample, this clonotype turned up a few times. This chain joins TRBV10-3 and TRBJ1-2; maybe TRBD1 (5 bases). The CDR3 runs 18 residues. Trimming took off 10 bases at V and 3 bases at J, with 30 bases between the two ends. Germline values: CDR1 ENHRY, CDR2 SYGVKD. The CDR3: CASTKSSGRQETDYGYTF. CDR3 nucleotide sequence: TGTGCCAGCACAAAGTCCTCGGGACGCCAGGAAACCGACTATGGCTACACCTTC.

Comment on this clonotype: Sequence at one end of the junction differs from germline and may be a read error. V usage is TRBV5-8 and J usage is TRBJ1-2; D remains unclear. The germline V gene has CDR1 SGHTS and CDR2 YDEGEE. This CDR3 contains 15 residues. CDR3 amino acids: CASSLGPPLGDGYTF. For the CDR3, the DNA is TGCGCCAGCAGCTTGGGCCCACCGCTTGGGGATGGCTACACCTTC.

The genes are TRBV20-1 and TRBJ1-5, with D unresolved. The V gene lost 1 base and the J gene lost 3 bases, with 7 bases spanning the gap. Per germline, CDR1 DFQATT and CDR2 SNEGSKA (reference sequence). CDR3 length: 13 residues. The DNA for the CDR3 is TGCAGTGCTAGAGGTGCCCTCAATCAGCCCCAGCATTTT. This gives the protein CSARGALNQPQHF.

This clonotype was observed a few times. V gene TRBV7-2 combines with J gene TRBJ1-1; weak D call: TRBD1 (6 bases). The ends were cut back, 5 bases at V and 6 bases at J, with 19 bases in the middle. Germline CDR1 is SGHTA and CDR2 is FQGNSA. The CDR3 contains 15 residues. DNA for the CDR3: TGTGCCAGCAGCCTCCCAGGGGTACCTGGCGCTGAAGCTTTCTTT. It is translated as CASSLPGVPGAEAFF.